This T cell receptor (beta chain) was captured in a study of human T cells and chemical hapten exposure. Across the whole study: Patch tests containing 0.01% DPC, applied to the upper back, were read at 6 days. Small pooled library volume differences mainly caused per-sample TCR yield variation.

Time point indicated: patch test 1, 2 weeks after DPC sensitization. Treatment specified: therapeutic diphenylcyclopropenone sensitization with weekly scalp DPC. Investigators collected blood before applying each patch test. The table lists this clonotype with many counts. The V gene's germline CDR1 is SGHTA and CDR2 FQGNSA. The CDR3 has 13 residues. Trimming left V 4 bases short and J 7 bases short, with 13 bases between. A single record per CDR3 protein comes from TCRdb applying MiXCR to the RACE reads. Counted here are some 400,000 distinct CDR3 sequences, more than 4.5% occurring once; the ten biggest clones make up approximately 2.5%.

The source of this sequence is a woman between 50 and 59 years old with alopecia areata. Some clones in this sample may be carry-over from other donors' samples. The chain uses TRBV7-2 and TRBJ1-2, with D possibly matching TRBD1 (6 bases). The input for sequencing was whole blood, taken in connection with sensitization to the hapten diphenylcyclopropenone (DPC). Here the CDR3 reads CASSSGGGRGYTF. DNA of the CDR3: TGTGCCAGCAGCTCCGGAGGGGGTCGTGGCTACACCTTC.